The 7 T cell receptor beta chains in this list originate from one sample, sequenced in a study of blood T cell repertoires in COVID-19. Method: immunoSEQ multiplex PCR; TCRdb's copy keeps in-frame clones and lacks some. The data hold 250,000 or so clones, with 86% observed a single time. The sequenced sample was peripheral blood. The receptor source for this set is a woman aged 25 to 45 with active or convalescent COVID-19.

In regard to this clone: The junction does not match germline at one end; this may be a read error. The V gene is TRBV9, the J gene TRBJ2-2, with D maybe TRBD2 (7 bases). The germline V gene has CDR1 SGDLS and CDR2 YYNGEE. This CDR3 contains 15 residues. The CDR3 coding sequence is TGTGCCCGCAGCGCCATGGGGGGGGCCGGCGGGGAGCTGTTTTTT. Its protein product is CARSAMGGAGGELFF.

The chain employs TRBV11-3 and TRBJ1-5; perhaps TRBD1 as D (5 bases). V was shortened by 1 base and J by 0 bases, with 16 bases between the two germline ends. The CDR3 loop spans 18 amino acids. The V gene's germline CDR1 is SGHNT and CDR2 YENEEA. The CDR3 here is CASSLVGGGPFSNQPQHF. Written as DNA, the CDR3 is TGTGCCAGCAGCTTAGTCGGGGGTGGTCCTTTTAGCAATCAGCCCCAGCATTTT. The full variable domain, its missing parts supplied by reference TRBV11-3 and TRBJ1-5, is EAGVVQSPRYKIIEKKQPVAFWCNPISGHNTLYWYLQNLGQGPELLIRYENEEAVDDSQLPKDRFSAERLKGVDSTLKIQPAELGDSAVYLCASSLVGGGPFSNQPQHFGDGTRLSIL.

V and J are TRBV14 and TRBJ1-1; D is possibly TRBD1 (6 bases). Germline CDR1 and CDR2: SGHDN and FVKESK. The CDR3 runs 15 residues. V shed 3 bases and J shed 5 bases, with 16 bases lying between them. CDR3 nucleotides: TGTGCCAGCAGCCAGCCTCAGGGGATCCTAACTGAAGCTTTCTTT. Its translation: CASSQPQGILTEAFF.

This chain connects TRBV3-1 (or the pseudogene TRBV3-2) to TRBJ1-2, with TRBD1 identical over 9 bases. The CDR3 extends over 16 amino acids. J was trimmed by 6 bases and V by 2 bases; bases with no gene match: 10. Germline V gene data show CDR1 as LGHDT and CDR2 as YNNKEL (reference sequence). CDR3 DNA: TGTGCCAGCAGCCAACCACCCGGGACAGGGAGCCATGGCTACACCTTC. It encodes CASSQPPGTGSHGYTF.

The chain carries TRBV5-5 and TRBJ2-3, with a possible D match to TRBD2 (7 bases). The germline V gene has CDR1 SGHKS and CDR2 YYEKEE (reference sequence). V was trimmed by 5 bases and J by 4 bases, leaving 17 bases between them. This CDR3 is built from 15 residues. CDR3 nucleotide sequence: TGTGCCAGCAGGGACATAGGGGGGGCCTCAGATACGCAGTATTTT. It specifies CASRDIGGASDTQYF.

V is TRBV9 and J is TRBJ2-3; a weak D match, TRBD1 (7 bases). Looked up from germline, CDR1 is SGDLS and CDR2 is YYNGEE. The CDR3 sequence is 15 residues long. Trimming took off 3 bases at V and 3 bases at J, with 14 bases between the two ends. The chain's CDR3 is CASSGGGGTTDTQYF. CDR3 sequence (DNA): TGTGCCAGCAGCGGAGGAGGGGGCACGACAGATACGCAGTATTTT.

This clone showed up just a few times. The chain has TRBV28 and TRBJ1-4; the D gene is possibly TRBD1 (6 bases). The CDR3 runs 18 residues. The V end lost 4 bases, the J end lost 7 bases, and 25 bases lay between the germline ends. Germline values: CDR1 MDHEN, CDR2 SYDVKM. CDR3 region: CASSSITPTGYGAEKLFF. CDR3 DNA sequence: TGTGCCAGCAGTTCAATAACCCCTACAGGGTATGGTGCTGAAAAACTGTTTTTT.